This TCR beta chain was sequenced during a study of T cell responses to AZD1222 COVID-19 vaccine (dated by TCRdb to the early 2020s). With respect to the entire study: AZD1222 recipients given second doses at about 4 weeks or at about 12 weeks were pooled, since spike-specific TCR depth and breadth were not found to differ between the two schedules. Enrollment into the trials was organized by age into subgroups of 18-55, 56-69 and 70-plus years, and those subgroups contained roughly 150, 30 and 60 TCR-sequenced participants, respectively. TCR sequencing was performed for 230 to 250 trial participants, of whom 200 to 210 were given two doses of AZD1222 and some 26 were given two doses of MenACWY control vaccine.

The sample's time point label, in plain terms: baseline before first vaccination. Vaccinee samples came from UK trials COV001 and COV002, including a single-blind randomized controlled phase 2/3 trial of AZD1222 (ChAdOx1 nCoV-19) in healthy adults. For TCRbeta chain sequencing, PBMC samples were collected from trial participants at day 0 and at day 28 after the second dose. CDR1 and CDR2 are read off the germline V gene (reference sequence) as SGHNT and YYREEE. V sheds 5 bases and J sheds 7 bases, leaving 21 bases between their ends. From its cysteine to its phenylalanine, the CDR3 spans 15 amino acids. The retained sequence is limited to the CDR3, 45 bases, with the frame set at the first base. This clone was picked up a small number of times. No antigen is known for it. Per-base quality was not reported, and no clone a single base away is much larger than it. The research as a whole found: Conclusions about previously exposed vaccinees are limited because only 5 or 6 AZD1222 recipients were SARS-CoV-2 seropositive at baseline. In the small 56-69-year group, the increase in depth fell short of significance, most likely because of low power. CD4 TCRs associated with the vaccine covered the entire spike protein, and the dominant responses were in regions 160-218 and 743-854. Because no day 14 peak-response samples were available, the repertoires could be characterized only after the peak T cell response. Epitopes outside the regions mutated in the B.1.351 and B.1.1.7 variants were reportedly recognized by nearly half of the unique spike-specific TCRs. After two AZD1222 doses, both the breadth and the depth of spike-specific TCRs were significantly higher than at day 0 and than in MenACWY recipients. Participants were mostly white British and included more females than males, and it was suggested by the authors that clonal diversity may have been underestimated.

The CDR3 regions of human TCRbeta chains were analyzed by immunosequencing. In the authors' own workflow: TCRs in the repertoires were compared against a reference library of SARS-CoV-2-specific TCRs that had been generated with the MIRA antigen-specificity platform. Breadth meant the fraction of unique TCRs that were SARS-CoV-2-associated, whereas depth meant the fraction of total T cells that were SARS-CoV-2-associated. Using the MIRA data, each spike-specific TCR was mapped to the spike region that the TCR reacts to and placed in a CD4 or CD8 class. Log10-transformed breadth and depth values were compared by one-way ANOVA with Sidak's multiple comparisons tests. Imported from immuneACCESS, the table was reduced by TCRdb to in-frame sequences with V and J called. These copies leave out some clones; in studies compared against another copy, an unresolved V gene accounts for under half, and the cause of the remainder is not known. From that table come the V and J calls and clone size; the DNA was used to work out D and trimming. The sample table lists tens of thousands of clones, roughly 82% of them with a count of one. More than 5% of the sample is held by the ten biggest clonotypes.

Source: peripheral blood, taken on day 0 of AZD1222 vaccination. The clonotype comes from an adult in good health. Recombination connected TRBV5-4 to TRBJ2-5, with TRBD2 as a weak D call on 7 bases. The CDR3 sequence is CASRLQGDRGVTQYF. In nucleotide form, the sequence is TGTGCCAGCAGACTACAGGGTGATCGGGGGGTGACCCAGTACTTC.